Reported below is one T cell receptor (beta chain). Its antigen remains unidentified. This specimen belongs to a study of graft-versus-host responses after intestinal transplantation. Study summary: In this cohort, recipients had multivisceral, liver-intestinal, or isolated intestinal transplants. Uniformly, recipients were administered anti-thymocyte globulin induction with subsequent tacrolimus and steroids for 3 to 4 years. Study results and caveats: The highest levels of circulating GvH clones went along with early declines in HvG clones after transplant.

TCRdb keeps only in-frame clones here, not all; method: immunoSEQ multiplex PCR. The sample consists of 20,000 to 25,000 clones, just over 75% of them appearing once. This CDR3 spans 14 amino acids. Germline CDR1 and CDR2: KGHSH and LQKENI. With V trimmed by 2 bases and J by 2 bases, 3 bases remained unmatched. Tissue processing of the graft released intraepithelial and lamina propria lymphocytes from it. This TCR came from a human patient who received an intestinal transplant, so some T cells may come from the graft donor. Source: ileum tissue, taken 12 days after intestinal transplant. V usage is TRBV18 and J usage is TRBJ2-7; 7 bases fit TRBD2. The DNA for the CDR3 is TGTGCCAGCTCACCAGGGAGGGGACCCTACGAGCAGTACTTC. This translates into CASSPGRGPYEQYF. Together with reference TRBV18 and TRBJ2-7, the CDR3 gives the full variable domain: NAGVMQNPRHLVRRRGQEARLRCSPMKGHSHVYWYRQLPEEGLKFMVYLQKENIIDESGMPKERFSAEFPKEGPSILRIQQVVRGDSAAYFCASSPGRGPYEQYFGPGTRLTVT.